This is a list of T cell receptor beta chains from one sample in a study of monozygotic twins with inflammatory bowel disease. With the 5' RACE reads reprocessed, TCRdb shows one record per CDR3 protein and no DNA. The sample totals under 350,000 distinct CDR3 sequences. The specimen was blood. The origin of the receptors is a human donor with ulcerative colitis or Crohn's disease, or a healthy co-twin of an affected twin (not recorded which). Both conserved end residues are part of each CDR3.

>TRBJ2-7|TRBV6-5|14
CASSYEGGAYEQYF
>TRBJ1-5|TRBV2|15
CASRGQLLDNQPQHF
>TRBJ2-7|TRBV5-1|13
CASSLGQANEQYF
>TRBJ1-1|TRBV6-1|14
CASRSGGLGTEAFF
>TRBJ1-6|TRBV12-3/TRBV12-4|16
CASSLGPGSGNSPLHF
>TRBJ2-7|TRBV30|15
CAWSVRAGGAYEQYF
>TRBJ2-5|TRBV7-9|13
CASSLVPGETQYF
>TRBJ2-5|TRBV30|13
CAWRSRGLETQYF
>TRBJ2-1|TRBV5-1|14
CASSLVGQINEQFF
>TRBJ1-2|TRBV5-1|14
CASSWGRDNYGYTF
>TRBJ2-1|TRBV5-1|16
CASSLVGGLSYNEQFF
>TRBJ2-1|TRBV6-5|13
CASSLLRGNEQFF
>TRBJ1-1|TRBV5-1|15
CASSWGQIMNTEAFF
>TRBJ1-2|TRBV20-1|11
CSARASFGYTF
>TRBJ1-5|TRBV12-3/TRBV12-4|14
CASSPGQANQPQHF
>TRBJ2-1|TRBV6-5|11
CASSVGDEQFF
>TRBJ1-5|TRBV7-9|16
CASSLVRRGSNQPQHF
>TRBJ2-7|TRBV12-3/TRBV12-4|12
CASSSKGNEQYF
>TRBJ2-2|TRBV7-9|16
CASSLSDSGRSGELFF
>TRBJ2-3|TRBV27|18
CASSLSFTRSGEGDTQYF
>TRBJ2-7|TRBV28|14
CASSLSQGLYEQYF
>TRBJ2-1|TRBV4-3|16
CASSQDRQGGYNEQFF
>TRBJ2-7|TRBV7-6|13
CASSEGQGGEQYF
>TRBJ1-1|TRBV7-9|14
CASSLQGFNTEAFF
>TRBJ2-7|TRBV28|15
CASSNTGTYSYEQYF
>TRBJ2-6|TRBV5-5|15
CASTPRGSGANVLTF
>TRBJ2-5|TRBV12-3/TRBV12-4|12
CASSLLAGTQYF
>TRBJ2-1|TRBV6-2/TRBV6-3|15
CASRDSGKHYNEQFF
>TRBJ2-1|TRBV6-6|12
CASNLGDNEQFF
>TRBJ2-7|TRBV28|20
CASSLRVGRGRQRLTYEQYF
>TRBJ2-7|TRBV30|14
CAWETSGFAYEQYF
>TRBJ1-1|TRBV20-1|12
CSASDRDTEAFF
>TRBJ2-7|TRBV18|14
CASSLSGQGREQYF
>TRBJ2-6|TRBV5-1|19
CASSLALVFSHSGANVLTF
>TRBJ1-1|TRBV30|12
CAWSGLNTEAFF
>TRBJ2-1|TRBV14|12
CASSQDPGKRFF
>TRBJ2-5|TRBV24-1|15
CATSDPPSGQETQYF
>TRBJ1-2|TRBV20-1|15
CSAHPRDRANYSYTF
>TRBJ1-1|TRBV7-3|13
CASSSDSNTEAFF
>TRBJ2-5|TRBV5-1|15
CASSLATSGFSTQYF
>TRBJ1-4|TRBV6-6|13
CASSYWGNEKLFF
>TRBJ2-1|TRBV20-1|13
CSGGRKEYNEQFF
>TRBJ2-2|TRBV7-2|16
CASSPEVAGRTGELFF
>TRBJ2-7|TRBV27|15
CASDEREGTHYEQYF
>TRBJ2-7|TRBV7-9|14
CASSSPTSRYEQYF
>TRBJ2-1|TRBV18|15
CASSPGQGARNEQFF
>TRBJ2-5|TRBV10-3|13
CAISGVSGQGIIF
>TRBJ2-4|TRBV20-1|17
CSARDPPGEIAKNIQYF
>TRBJ2-1|TRBV7-2|14
CASSSTLWGNEQFF